Below are 19 T cell receptor beta chains sequenced from a single sample in a study of OX40 agonist ivuxolimab in advanced cancers. Receptor amplification or capture employed the immunoSEQ multiplex PCR assay. In its TCRdb copy, this immuneACCESS table keeps in-frame sequences only and misses some clones. Where compared with another copy, unresolved V genes explain less than half of these, and the others have no known cause. For this sample the table gives fewer than 65,000 clones, of which about nine tenths were detected only once. 6.9% of the sample is taken by the ten largest. The specimen was CD4+ or CD8+ T cells sorted from blood, collected in a trial of the OX40 agonist ivuxolimab. The receptors come from an adult with an advanced solid tumor such as melanoma, head and neck, liver or kidney cancer.

The CDR3 DNA follows: TGTGCCAGCAGCTTAGGGGTGCAGGGGTTTGGGGAGCTGTTTTTT. Translation: CASSLGVQGFGELFF. The rearrangement uses TRBV11-2 and TRBJ2-2; D is perhaps TRBD1 (6 bases). The CDR3 covers 15 residues. Germline V lookup: CDR1 SGHAT, CDR2 FQNNGV. Trimming pared 1 base from V and 8 bases from J, leaving 14 bases between.

This chain connects TRBV5-5 to TRBJ2-5; 10 positions agree with TRBD1. Germline CDR1 reads SGHKS; CDR2 reads YYEKEE (reference sequence). Trimming cost V 7 bases and J 6 bases; bases outside gene matches: 12. The CDR3 sequence is 15 residues long. CDR3 in amino acids: CASDRGDRGYQTQYF. CDR3 coding DNA: TGTGCCAGCGACCGGGGGGACAGGGGATATCAGACCCAGTACTTC.

The rearrangement uses TRBV5-1 and TRBJ2-5; D might be TRBD2 (6 bases). The V gene's germline CDR1 is SGHRS and CDR2 YFSETQ. This CDR3 comprises 14 residues. The V end lost 6 bases, the J end lost 5 bases, and 17 bases lay between the germline ends. The CDR3 DNA follows: TGCGCCAGCACCAGCTTAGGGAGGCAGGAGACCCAGTACTTC. Translated: CASTSLGRQETQYF.

The chain carries TRBV30 and TRBJ1-5; D gene ambiguous. Germline V gene data show CDR1 as GTSNPN and CDR2 as SVGIG (reference sequence). V lost 5 bases and J lost 1, with 9 bases in between. The CDR3 runs to 13 residues. The DNA for the CDR3 is TGTGCCTGGGCTCAGAAGAGCAATCAGCCCCAGCATTTT. Encoded protein: CAWAQKSNQPQHF.

The rearrangement joins TRBV6-5 to TRBJ2-7; either TRBD1 or TRBD2 may fit D (5 bases each). This CDR3 region has 13 residues. Germline CDR1 MNHEY, CDR2 SVGAGI. V lost 6 bases and J 3 bases, leaving 12 bases between the germline ends. In nucleotides, the CDR3 is TGTGCCAGCAGCCGGGACCCCCGCTACGAGCAGTACTTC. Residues: CASSRDPRYEQYF.

The rearrangement uses TRBV28 and TRBJ1-1, with TRBD1 identical over 7 bases. V was pared by 6 bases and J by 1 base, with 5 bases of the junction left unmatched. Looked up from germline, CDR1 is MDHEN and CDR2 is SYDVKM. The CDR3 extends over 14 amino acids. CDR3: CASRWTGANTEAFF. The CDR3 coding sequence is TGTGCCAGCAGGTGGACAGGCGCGAACACTGAAGCTTTCTTT.

The V call is TRBV7-6, the J call TRBJ2-5, with 10 bases lining up with TRBD2. Germline V gene sequence: CDR1 SGHVS, CDR2 FNYEAQ. The CDR3 totals 17 residues. The V and J ends lost 0 bases and 4 bases, in that order; junction bases with no gene match: 8. The CDR3 sequence is CASSLAASGSTGETQYF. The CDR3 DNA follows: TGTGCCAGCAGCTTAGCGGCTAGCGGGAGTACGGGAGAGACCCAGTACTTC. The full variable domain, in which reference TRBV7-6 and TRBJ2-5 provide the parts outside the CDR3, is GAGVSQSPRYKVTKRGQDVALRCDPISGHVSLYWYRQALGQGPEFLTYFNYEAQQDKSGLPNDRFSAERPEGSISTLTIQRTEQRDSAMYRCASSLAASGSTGETQYFGPGTRLLVL.

The chain's CDR3 is CASSPLYAGTFNEQFF. The CDR3, as DNA: TGTGCCAGCTCACCACTGTATGCAGGGACCTTCAATGAGCAGTTCTTC. This chain uses TRBV18 with TRBJ2-1, with D perhaps given as TRBD1 or TRBD2 (5 bases each). The CDR3 sequence is 16 residues long. V dropped 1 base and J dropped 6 bases, with 16 bases sitting between them. The germline V gene encodes CDR1 KGHSH and CDR2 LQKENI.

The V call is TRBV18, the J call TRBJ2-5, with 9 bases matching TRBD1. CDR3 length: 16 amino acids. With 3 bases clipped from V and 5 bases from J, the junction kept 10 bases outside the gene matches. In germline, CDR1 is KGHSH, CDR2 LQKENI. CDR3 protein: CASSPEPGQGGETQYF. CDR3 sequence (DNA): TGTGCCAGCTCACCGGAACCGGGACAGGGTGGGGAGACCCAGTACTTC.

The chain employs TRBV28 and TRBJ2-7; 7 nucleotides align to TRBD1. The length of the CDR3 is 16 residues. Germline V gene data show CDR1 as MDHEN and CDR2 as SYDVKM. Unmatched junction bases numbered 8, after V lost 2 bases and J lost 1 base. Here the CDR3 reads CASSLHDRVTSYEQYF. The CDR3 nucleotides read TGTGCCAGCAGTTTACACGACAGGGTTACATCCTACGAGCAGTACTTC. Combining the CDR3 with reference TRBV28 and TRBJ2-7 gives the whole variable domain DVKVTQSSRYLVKRTGEKVFLECVQDMDHENMFWYRQDPGLGLRLIYFSYDVKMKEKGDIPEGYSVSREKKERFSLILESASTNQTSMYLCASSLHDRVTSYEQYFGPGTRLTVT.

V gene TRBV12-5 combines with J gene TRBJ2-3; the match to TRBD2 covers 10 bases. CDR1 is LGHNT and CDR2 is FRNRAP in the germline V gene. The CDR3 runs to 17 residues. The V and J ends lost 1 base and 6 bases, in that order; junction bases with no gene match: 10. CDR3 DNA: TGTGCTAGTGGTTTGGGGGGTAGCGGGAGGTCTGCTGATACGCAGTATTTT. This encodes CASGLGGSGRSADTQYF.

The chain is built from TRBV6-6 and TRBJ2-1, with a weak D call TRBD2 (6 bases). Germline values: CDR1 MNHNY, CDR2 SVGAGI (reference sequence). V was shortened by 6 bases and J by 6 bases, with 9 bases between the two germline ends. This CDR3 has 12 amino acids. The CDR3 loop reads CASSPGVNEQFF. The CDR3 region has the DNA TGTGCCAGCAGCCCGGGAGTCAATGAGCAGTTCTTC.

The rearrangement joins TRBV28 to TRBJ2-3; 10 positions match TRBD2. Losses at the gene ends were 6 bases for V and 2 bases for J; bases not matched to a gene: 5. This CDR3 has 15 residues. Looked up from germline, CDR1 is MDHEN and CDR2 is SYDVKM. The CDR3 region has the DNA TGTGCCAGCAGGCCGGGACTAGCGTACACAGATACGCAGTATTTT. Amino acids: CASRPGLAYTDTQYF.

This clone appeared a single time. CDR3 loop: CASSIRDIDNEKLFF. As DNA, the CDR3 is TGTGCCAGTAGTATAAGGGACATCGATAATGAAAAACTGTTTTTT. The chain recombines TRBV19 with TRBJ1-4, with a weak D call TRBD1 (6 bases). CDR1 and CDR2 (germline): LNHDA, SQIVND (reference sequence). Trimming removed 2 bases at V and 4 bases at J, with 11 bases between. The CDR3 has 15 amino acids.

The rearrangement joins TRBV28 to TRBJ1-3; no reliable D call. Germline CDR1 reads MDHEN; CDR2 reads SYDVKM. The CDR3 has 14 residues. V lost 6 bases to trimming and J lost 1 base, with 10 bases between them. The CDR3 here is CASSRTESGNTIYF. The CDR3 nucleotides are TGTGCCAGCAGCCGGACTGAGTCTGGAAACACCATATATTTT.

This clone was detected only a few times. The rearrangement uses TRBV30 and TRBJ1-1; D gene unclear. CDR1 GTSNPN and CDR2 SVGIG come from the germline V gene (reference sequence). There are 11 residues in the CDR3. V shed 3 bases and J shed 7 bases, with 9 bases lying between them. CDR3 residues: CAWRAHYEAFF. The CDR3 nucleotides read TGTGCCTGGAGGGCCCACTATGAAGCTTTCTTT.

The V call is TRBV10-1, the J call TRBJ1-4, with D possibly being TRBD1 (6 bases). The CDR3 consists of 14 residues. V shed 4 bases and J shed 4 bases, with 10 bases lying between them. The germline V gene encodes CDR1 WNHNN and CDR2 SYGVQD (reference sequence). Written as DNA, the CDR3 is TGCGCCAGCAGTGGGACAGCTGATAATGAAAAACTGTTTTTT. It encodes CASSGTADNEKLFF.

This chain connects TRBV28 to TRBJ2-4; 8 bases are a match to TRBD1. The J segment lost 9 bases and the V segment lost 6 bases, leaving 13 bases of the junction unmatched. CDR3 size: 15 residues. Germline V CDR1 and CDR2: MDHEN, SYDVKM. This CDR3 reads CASSPPGTGETIQYF. The CDR3 DNA follows: TGTGCCAGCAGCCCTCCCGGGACAGGAGAGACCATTCAGTACTTC. The full variable domain, rest sourced from reference TRBV28 and TRBJ2-4, is DVKVTQSSRYLVKRTGEKVFLECVQDMDHENMFWYRQDPGLGLRLIYFSYDVKMKEKGDIPEGYSVSREKKERFSLILESASTNQTSMYLCASSPPGTGETIQYFGAGTRLSVL.

This clone has only one observation. The chain employs TRBV6-1 and TRBJ1-2; 7 nucleotides match TRBD1. V was pared by 7 bases and J by 7 bases, with 6 bases of the junction left unmatched. CDR3 size: 12 residues. Germline V gives CDR1 MNHNS, CDR2 SASEGT. CDR3 protein: CASTEDRVGYTF. The CDR3 nucleotides are TGTGCCAGCACCGAAGACAGGGTTGGCTACACCTTC.